These 11 T cell receptor beta chains came from one sample sequenced in a study of spatial heterogeneity in lung cancer. TCRdb fed the 5' RACE reads into MiXCR, producing one record per CDR3 protein. The sample consists of around 2,400 distinct CDR3 sequences, approximately 14% of them appearing once. Time point described: sample taken at primary tumor resection. The sample consisted of normal lung tissue next to the tumor, taken at surgery. The receptors here all came from a female donor with early-stage non-small cell lung cancer.

Many counts were recorded for this clonotype. CDR3 nucleotides: TGCAGCGCAAGAACACAGGGTGGAAACATTCAGTACTTC. Translated: CSARTQGGNIQYF. The genes are TRBV29-1 and TRBJ2-4; D possibly corresponds to TRBD1 (6 bases). CDR3 length: 13 amino acids. The V end lost 7 bases, the J end lost 6 bases, and 16 bases lay between the germline ends. Germline values: CDR1 SQVTM, CDR2 ANQGSEA.

The rearrangement links TRBV5-5 to TRBJ1-5; no definite D call. Germline values: CDR1 SGHKS, CDR2 YYEKEE (reference sequence). This CDR3 is built from 13 residues. V was pared by 0 bases and J by 5 bases, with 6 bases between. The CDR3 reads CASSLGSDQPQHF. The CDR3 coding sequence is TGTGCCAGCAGCTTGGGGAGCGATCAGCCCCAGCATTTT.

The chain links TRBV5-1 to TRBJ1-1, with D tentatively TRBD1 (5 bases). The germline gives CDR1 SGHRS, CDR2 YFSETQ. The CDR3 has 15 amino acids. V was trimmed by 2 bases and J by 1 base, leaving 12 bases between them. This chain's CDR3 is CASSFQPGTNTEAFF. In DNA form, the CDR3 reads TGCGCCAGCAGCTTTCAACCGGGGACGAACACTGAAGCTTTCTTT.

A remark on this clonotype: It may be a read error: a sequence one base away is much more abundant. CDR3 bases: TGCGCCAGCAGCTTGGTGCCAGGGGGATGGCCTGAAGCTTTCTTT. Translating gives CASSLVPGGWPEAFF. The rearrangement links TRBV5-1 to TRBJ1-1; 7 nucleotides agree with TRBD1. This CDR3 is 15 amino acids long. The ends lost 0 bases at V and 6 bases at J; junction bases unmatched: 8. Germline CDR1 reads SGHRS; CDR2 reads YFSETQ.

This clonotype is labeled as medium-sized. The genes are TRBV12-3 or TRBV12-4 and TRBJ2-7; the D is unclear. The CDR3 runs 11 residues. The V gene lost 7 bases and the J gene lost 6 bases, with 10 bases spanning the gap. CDR3 DNA sequence: TGTGCCAGCAACCATACCTGCGAGCAGTACTTC. Residues: CASNHTCEQYF.

This clonotype turned up a few times. V usage is TRBV6-5 and J usage is TRBJ2-4, with 7 bases that match TRBD1. Germline V gene data show CDR1 as MNHEY and CDR2 as SVGAGI. Losses at the gene ends were 5 bases for V and 4 bases for J; bases not matched to a gene: 8. The CDR3 runs to 15 residues. Here the CDR3 DNA reads TGTGCCAGCAGTCTACAGGGGCACTCGAAAAACATTCAGTACTTC. This codes for CASSLQGHSKNIQYF.

This chain links TRBV29-1 with TRBJ1-2; the match to TRBD1 covers 7 bases. The germline V gene encodes CDR1 SQVTM and CDR2 ANQGSEA. After removal of 5 bases from V and 5 bases from J, the junction contained 8 bases not matched to a gene. The length of the CDR3 is 13 residues. Here the CDR3 reads CSVKRQGFYGYTF. In DNA, the CDR3 is TGCAGCGTTAAGAGACAGGGTTTTTATGGCTACACCTTC. Full variable domain (outside the CDR3, taken from reference TRBV29-1 and TRBJ1-2): SAVISQKPSRDICQRGTSLTIQCQVDSQVTMMFWYRQQPGQSLTLIATANQGSEATYESGFVIDKFPISRPNLTFSTLTVSNMSPEDSSIYLCSVKRQGFYGYTFGSGTRLTVV.

Relative to its sample, this clonotype is medium-sized. CDR3 sequence reads: CASSLALTGTTYEQYF. CDR3 nucleotides: TGTGCCAGCAGCTTAGCCCTGACCGGGACAACCTACGAGCAGTACTTC. The chain recombines TRBV7-9 with TRBJ2-7; D may be TRBD1 (6 bases). Trimming shortened V by 0 bases and J by 2 bases, and 14 bases separated the two germline ends. The CDR3 runs 16 residues. In germline, CDR1 is SEHNR, CDR2 FQNEAQ (reference sequence). Combining the CDR3 with reference TRBV7-9 and TRBJ2-7 gives the whole variable domain DTGVSQNPRHKITKRGQNVTFRCDPISEHNRLYWYRQTLGQGPEFLTYFQNEAQLEKSRLLSDRFSAERPKGSFSTLEIQRTEQGDSAMYLCASSLALTGTTYEQYFGPGTRLTVT.

This clonotype was seen ten or more times. The chain uses TRBV11-2 and TRBJ2-3; no definite D call. From germline, CDR1 is SGHAT and CDR2 FQNNGV. This CDR3 region has 16 residues. V lost 1 base to trimming and J lost 0 bases, with 11 bases between them. The chain's CDR3 is CASSLGLGSSTDTQYF. DNA for the CDR3: TGTGCCAGCAGCTTAGGTCTCGGATCTAGCACAGATACGCAGTATTTT.

In its sample, this clonotype is medium-sized. The chain is built from TRBV20-1 and TRBJ2-3, with 10 bases matching TRBD1. Trimming removed 0 bases from V and 7 bases from J; junction bases left unmatched: 7. The CDR3 length is 15 residues. Germline V gives CDR1 DFQATT, CDR2 SNEGSKA (reference sequence). CDR3 sequence: CSARDSPDRGYTQYF. The CDR3 DNA is TGCAGTGCTAGAGATTCGCCGGACAGGGGGTATACGCAGTATTTT.

Many counts were recorded for this clonotype. The J gene is TRBJ2-3, the V gene TRBV5-5; 7 bases fit TRBD2. With V trimmed by 2 bases and J by 4 bases, 13 bases remained unmatched. This CDR3 comprises 17 residues. Germline V gene lookup returns CDR1 SGHKS and CDR2 YYEKEE (reference sequence). CDR3 region: CASSFSPAGITADTQYF. The CDR3 nucleotides are TGTGCCAGCAGCTTCTCCCCAGCGGGGATAACGGCAGATACGCAGTATTTT.